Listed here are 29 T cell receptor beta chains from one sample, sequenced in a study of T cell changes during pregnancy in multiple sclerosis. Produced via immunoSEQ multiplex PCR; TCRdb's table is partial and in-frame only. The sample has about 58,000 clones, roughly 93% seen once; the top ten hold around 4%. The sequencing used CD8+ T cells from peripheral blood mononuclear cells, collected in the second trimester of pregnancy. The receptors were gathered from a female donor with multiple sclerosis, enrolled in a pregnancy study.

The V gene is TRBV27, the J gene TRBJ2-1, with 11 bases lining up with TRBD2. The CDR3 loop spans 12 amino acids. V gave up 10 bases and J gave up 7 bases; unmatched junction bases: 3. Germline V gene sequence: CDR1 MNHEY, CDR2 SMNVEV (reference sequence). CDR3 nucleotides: TGTGCCATCAGACTAGCGGGGAATGAGCAGTTCTTC. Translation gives CAIRLAGNEQFF.

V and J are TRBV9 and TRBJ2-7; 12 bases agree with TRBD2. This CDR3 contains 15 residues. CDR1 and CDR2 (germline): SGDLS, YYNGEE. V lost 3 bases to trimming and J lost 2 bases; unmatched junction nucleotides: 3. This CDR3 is CASSGGLAGTYEQYF. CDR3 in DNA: TGTGCCAGCAGCGGCGGACTAGCGGGAACCTACGAGCAGTACTTC.

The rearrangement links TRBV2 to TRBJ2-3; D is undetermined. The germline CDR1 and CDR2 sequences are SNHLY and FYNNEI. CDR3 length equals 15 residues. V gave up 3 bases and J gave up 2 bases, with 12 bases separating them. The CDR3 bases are TGTGCCAGCAGTGAGTCCGTAACTTCCACAGATACGCAGTATTTT. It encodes CASSESVTSTDTQYF. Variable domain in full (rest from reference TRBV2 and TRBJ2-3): EPEVTQTPSHQVTQMGQEVILRCVPISNHLYFYWYRQILGQKVEFLVSFYNNEISEKSEIFDDQFSVERPDGSNFTLKIRSTKLEDSAMYFCASSESVTSTDTQYFGPGTRLTVL.

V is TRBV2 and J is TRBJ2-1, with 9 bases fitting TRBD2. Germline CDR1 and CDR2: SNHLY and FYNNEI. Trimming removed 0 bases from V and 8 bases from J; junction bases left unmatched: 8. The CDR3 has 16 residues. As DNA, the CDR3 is TGTGCCAGCAGTGAAGCCTTGCGGGAGGGCCTTGATGAGCAGTTCTTC. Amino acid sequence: CASSEALREGLDEQFF.

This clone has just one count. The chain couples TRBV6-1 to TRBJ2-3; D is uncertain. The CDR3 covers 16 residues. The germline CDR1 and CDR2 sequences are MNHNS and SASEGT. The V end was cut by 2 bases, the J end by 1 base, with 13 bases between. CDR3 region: CASSESSGQGTDTQYF. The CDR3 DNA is TGTGCCAGCAGTGAATCCAGTGGGCAGGGCACAGATACGCAGTATTTT.

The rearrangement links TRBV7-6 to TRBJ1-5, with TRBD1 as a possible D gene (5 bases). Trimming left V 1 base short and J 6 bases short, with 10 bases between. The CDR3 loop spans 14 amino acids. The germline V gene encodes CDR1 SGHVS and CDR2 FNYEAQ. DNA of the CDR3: TGTGCCAGCAGCTTAGGAGACGGGGGTCAGCCCCAGCATTTT. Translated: CASSLGDGGQPQHF.

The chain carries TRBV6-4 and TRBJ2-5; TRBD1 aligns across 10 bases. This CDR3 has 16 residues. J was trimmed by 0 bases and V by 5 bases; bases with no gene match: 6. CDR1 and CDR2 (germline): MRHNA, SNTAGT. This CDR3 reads CASSPRQGAYQETQYF. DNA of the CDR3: TGTGCCAGCAGTCCAAGACAGGGGGCCTACCAAGAGACCCAGTACTTC.

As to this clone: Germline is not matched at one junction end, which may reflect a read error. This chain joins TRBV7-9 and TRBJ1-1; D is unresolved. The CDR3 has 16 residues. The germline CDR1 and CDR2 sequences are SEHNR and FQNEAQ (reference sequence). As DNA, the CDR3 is TGTGCCAGCAGCCCCAGCCCCGGAGAGATGAACCCTGAAGCTTTCTTT. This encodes CASSPSPGEMNPEAFF. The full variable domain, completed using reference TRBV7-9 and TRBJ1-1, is DTGVSQNPRHKITKRGQNVTFRCDPISEHNRLYWYRQTLGQGPEFLTYFQNEAQLEKSRLLSDRFSAERPKGSFSTLEIQRTEQGDSAMYLCASSPSPGEMNPEAFFGQGTRLTVV.

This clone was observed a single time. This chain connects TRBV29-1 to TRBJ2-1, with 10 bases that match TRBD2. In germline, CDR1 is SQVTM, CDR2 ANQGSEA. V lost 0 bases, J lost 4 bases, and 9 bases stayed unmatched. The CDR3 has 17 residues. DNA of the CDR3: TGCAGCGTTGAAGATTTGTCTGGGACTAGCGCGTACAATGAGCAGTTCTTC. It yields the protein CSVEDLSGTSAYNEQFF.

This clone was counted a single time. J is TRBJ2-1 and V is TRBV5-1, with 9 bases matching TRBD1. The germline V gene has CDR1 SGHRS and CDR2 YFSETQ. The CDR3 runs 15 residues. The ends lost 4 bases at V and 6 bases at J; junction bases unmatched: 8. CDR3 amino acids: CASSTGQGEVNEQFF. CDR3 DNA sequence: TGCGCCAGCAGCACGGGACAGGGAGAGGTCAATGAGCAGTTCTTC.

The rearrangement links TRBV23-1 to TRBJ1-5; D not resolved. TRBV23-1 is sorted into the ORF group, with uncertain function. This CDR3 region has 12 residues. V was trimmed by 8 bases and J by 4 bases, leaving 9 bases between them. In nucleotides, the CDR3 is TGCGCCAGCGAGGAGGGAAATCAGCCCCAGCATTTT. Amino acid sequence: CASEEGNQPQHF.

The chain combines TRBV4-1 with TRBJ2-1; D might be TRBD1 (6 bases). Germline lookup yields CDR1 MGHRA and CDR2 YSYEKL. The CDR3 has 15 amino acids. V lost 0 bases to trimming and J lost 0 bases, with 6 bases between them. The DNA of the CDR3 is TGCGCCAGCAGCCAAGAAGGGGGCTCCTACAATGAGCAGTTCTTC. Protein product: CASSQEGGSYNEQFF.

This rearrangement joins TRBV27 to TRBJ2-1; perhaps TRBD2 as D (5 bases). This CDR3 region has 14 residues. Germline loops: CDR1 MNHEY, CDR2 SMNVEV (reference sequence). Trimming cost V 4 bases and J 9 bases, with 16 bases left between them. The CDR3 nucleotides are TGTGCCAGCAGTTCCTGGCAGAGCGCGGGTGAGCAGTTCTTC. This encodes CASSSWQSAGEQFF.

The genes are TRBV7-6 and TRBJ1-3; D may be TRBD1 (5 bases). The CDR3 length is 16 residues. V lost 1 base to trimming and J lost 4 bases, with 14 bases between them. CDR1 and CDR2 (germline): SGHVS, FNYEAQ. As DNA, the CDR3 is TGTGCCAGCAGCTTAGGGCAGGGACTCTCAGGAAACACCATATATTTT. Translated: CASSLGQGLSGNTIYF.

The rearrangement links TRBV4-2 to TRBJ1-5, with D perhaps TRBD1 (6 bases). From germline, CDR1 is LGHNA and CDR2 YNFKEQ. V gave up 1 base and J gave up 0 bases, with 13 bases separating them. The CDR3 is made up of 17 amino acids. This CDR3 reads CASSQGQVTYSNQPQHF. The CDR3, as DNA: TGTGCCAGCAGCCAAGGACAGGTAACTTATAGCAATCAGCCCCAGCATTTT.

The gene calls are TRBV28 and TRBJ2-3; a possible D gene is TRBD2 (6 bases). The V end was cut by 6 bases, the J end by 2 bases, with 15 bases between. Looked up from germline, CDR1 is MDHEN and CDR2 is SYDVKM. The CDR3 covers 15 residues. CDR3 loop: CASRGGDSHTDTQYF. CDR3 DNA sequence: TGTGCCAGCAGGGGTGGGGACTCCCACACAGATACGCAGTATTTT. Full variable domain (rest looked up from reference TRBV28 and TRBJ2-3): DVKVTQSSRYLVKRTGEKVFLECVQDMDHENMFWYRQDPGLGLRLIYFSYDVKMKEKGDIPEGYSVSREKKERFSLILESASTNQTSMYLCASRGGDSHTDTQYFGPGTRLTVL.

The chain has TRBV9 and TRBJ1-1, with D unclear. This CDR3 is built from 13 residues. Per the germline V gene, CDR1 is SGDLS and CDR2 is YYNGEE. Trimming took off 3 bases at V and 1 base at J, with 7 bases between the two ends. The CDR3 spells CASSAQQNTEAFF. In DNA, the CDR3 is TGTGCCAGCAGCGCCCAACAGAACACTGAAGCTTTCTTT.

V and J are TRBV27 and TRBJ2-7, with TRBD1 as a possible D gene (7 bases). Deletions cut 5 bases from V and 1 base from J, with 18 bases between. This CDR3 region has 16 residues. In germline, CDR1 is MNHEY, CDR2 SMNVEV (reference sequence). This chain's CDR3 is CASSPRTGRGSYEQYF. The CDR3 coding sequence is TGTGCCAGCAGTCCTCGGACAGGCCGGGGGTCCTACGAGCAGTACTTC.

The CDR3, as DNA: TGTGCCAGCTCCCCGACAGGCTACGAGCAGTACTTC. It specifies CASSPTGYEQYF. The rearrangement links TRBV18 to TRBJ2-7; tentative D call: TRBD1 (6 bases). Between the trimmed V and J ends, which lost 6 bases and 3 bases, there was a span of 9 bases. The CDR3 has 12 amino acids. Per germline, CDR1 KGHSH and CDR2 LQKENI.

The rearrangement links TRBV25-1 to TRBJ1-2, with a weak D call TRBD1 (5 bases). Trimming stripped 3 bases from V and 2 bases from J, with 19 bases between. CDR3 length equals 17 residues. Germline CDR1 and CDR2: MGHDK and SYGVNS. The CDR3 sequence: CASSEVAGQNPNYGYTF. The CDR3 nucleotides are TGTGCCAGCAGTGAGGTCGCAGGGCAGAACCCCAACTATGGCTACACCTTC.

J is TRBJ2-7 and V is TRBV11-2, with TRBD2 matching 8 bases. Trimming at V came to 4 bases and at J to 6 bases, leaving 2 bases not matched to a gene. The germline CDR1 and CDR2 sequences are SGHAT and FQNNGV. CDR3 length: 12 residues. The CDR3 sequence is CASSSGGFEQYF. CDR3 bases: TGTGCCAGCAGCTCGGGAGGGTTCGAGCAGTACTTC.

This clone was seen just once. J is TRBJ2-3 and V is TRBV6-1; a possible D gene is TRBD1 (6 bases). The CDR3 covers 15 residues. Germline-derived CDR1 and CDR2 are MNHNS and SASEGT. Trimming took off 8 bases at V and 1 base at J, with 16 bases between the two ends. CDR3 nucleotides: TGTGCCAGCTCTTTTAGGGCAGGGGGCACAGATACGCAGTATTTT. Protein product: CASSFRAGGTDTQYF.

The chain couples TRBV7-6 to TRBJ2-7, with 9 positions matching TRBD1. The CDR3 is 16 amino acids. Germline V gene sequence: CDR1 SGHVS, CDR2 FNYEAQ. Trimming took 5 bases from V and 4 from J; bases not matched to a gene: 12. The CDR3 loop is CASSEGSGTGPYEQYF. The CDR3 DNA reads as TGTGCCAGCAGCGAGGGGTCCGGGACAGGGCCTTACGAGCAGTACTTC.

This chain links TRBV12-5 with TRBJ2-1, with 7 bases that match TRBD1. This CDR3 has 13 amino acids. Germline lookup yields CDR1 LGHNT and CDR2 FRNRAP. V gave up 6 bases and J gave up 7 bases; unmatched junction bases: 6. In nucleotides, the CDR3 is TGTGCTAGTGGCCGGACAGGCGGGAATGAGCAGTTCTTC. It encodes CASGRTGGNEQFF.

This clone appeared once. The CDR3 bases are TGCGCCAGCAGTTTCGGGGGGACAGGGGGCACCTACGAGCAGTACTTC. This gives the protein CASSFGGTGGTYEQYF. J is TRBJ2-7 and V is TRBV10-2; TRBD1 matches 12 bases. V shed 5 bases and J 2 bases; nucleotides not matched to a gene: 7. Germline values: CDR1 WSHSY, CDR2 SAAADI. CDR3 length equals 16 residues.

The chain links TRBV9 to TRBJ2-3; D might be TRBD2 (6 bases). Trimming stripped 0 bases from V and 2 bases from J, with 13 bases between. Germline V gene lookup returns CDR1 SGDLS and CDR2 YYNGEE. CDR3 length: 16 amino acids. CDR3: CASSVEDGRYTDTQYF. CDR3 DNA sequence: TGTGCCAGCAGCGTAGAGGATGGGAGGTACACAGATACGCAGTATTTT.

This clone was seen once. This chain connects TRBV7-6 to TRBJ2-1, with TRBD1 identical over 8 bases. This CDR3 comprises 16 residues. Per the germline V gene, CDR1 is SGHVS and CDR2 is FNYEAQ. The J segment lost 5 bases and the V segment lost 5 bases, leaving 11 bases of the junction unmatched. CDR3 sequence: CASSRAGGLLDNEQFF. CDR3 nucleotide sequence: TGTGCCAGCAGCAGGGCAGGGGGCCTCTTGGACAATGAGCAGTTCTTC.

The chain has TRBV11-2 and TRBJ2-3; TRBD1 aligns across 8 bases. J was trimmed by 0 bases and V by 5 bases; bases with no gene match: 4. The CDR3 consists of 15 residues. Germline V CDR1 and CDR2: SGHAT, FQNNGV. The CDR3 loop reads CASSPTGGSTDTQYF. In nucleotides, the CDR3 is TGTGCCAGCAGCCCCACAGGGGGAAGCACAGATACGCAGTATTTT.

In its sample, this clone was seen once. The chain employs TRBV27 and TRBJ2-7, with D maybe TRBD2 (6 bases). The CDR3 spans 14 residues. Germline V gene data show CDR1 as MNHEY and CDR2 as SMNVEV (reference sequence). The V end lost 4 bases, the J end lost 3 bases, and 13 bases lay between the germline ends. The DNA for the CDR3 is TGTGCCAGCAGTTCGCGGGGAACAAGCTACGAGCAGTACTTC. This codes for CASSSRGTSYEQYF.